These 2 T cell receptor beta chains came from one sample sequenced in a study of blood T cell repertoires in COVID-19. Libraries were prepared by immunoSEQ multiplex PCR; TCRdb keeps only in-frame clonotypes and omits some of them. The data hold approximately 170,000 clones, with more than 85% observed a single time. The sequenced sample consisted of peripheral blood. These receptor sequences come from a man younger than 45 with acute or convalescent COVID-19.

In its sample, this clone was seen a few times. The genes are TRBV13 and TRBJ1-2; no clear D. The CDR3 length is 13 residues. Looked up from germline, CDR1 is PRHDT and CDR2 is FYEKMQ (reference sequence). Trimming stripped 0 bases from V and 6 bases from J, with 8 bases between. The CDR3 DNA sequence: TGTGCCAGCAGCTTAGGAGGGAGCAATGGCTACACCTTC. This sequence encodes CASSLGGSNGYTF.

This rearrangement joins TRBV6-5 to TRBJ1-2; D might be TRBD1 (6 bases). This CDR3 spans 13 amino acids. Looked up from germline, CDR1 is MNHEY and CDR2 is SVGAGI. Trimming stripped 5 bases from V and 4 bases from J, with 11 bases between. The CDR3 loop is CASSLQGSYGYTF. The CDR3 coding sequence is TGTGCCAGCAGTCTACAGGGAAGCTATGGCTACACCTTC.